Below, 5 T cell receptor beta chains from the same sample are listed, as sequenced in a study of post-analysis software for immune sequencing data. Unique molecular identifiers were present in the TCR beta cDNA libraries. TCRdb re-called the PCR reads with MiXCR, one entry per CDR3 protein. The data contain over 300,000 distinct CDR3 sequences, about a third of them singletons. The antigens of these receptors remain unknown. Study-level results: TRBV5-6, TRBV5-1 and TRBV20-1 belonged to a set of about five TRBV segments that were more frequent in patients than controls.

Material: blood. Receptor source: a girl between 5 and 17 years old with multiple sclerosis.

This rearrangement joins TRBV6-5 to TRBJ1-5; D call uncertain. This CDR3 comprises 14 residues. V shed 5 bases and J shed 2 bases, with 10 bases lying between them. Germline CDR1 MNHEY, CDR2 SVGAGI. Here the CDR3 reads CASSRRFGNQPQHF. CDR3 DNA: TGTGCCAGCAGTCGACGGTTCGGCAATCAGCCCCAGCATTTT.

This chain uses TRBV4-1 with TRBJ2-1, with D maybe TRBD2 (7 bases). Trimming cost V 1 base and J 8 bases, with 18 bases left between them. The germline CDR1 and CDR2 sequences are MGHRA and YSYEKL. This CDR3 contains 16 residues. As DNA, the CDR3 is TGCGCCAGCAGCCAAGGGGTGGGGACTAACAGGGATGAGCAGTTCTTC. Translation gives CASSQGVGTNRDEQFF.

The chain is built from TRBV2 and TRBJ1-5; 7 bases map to TRBD1. The CDR3 length is 15 residues. Germline CDR1 and CDR2: SNHLY and FYNNEI. V gave up 4 bases and J gave up 5 bases; unmatched junction bases: 8. CDR3 sequence: CASSASTGRHQPQHF. The CDR3, as DNA: TGTGCCAGCAGTGCCTCGACAGGGAGGCATCAGCCCCAGCATTTT.

The count of this clonotype is one. This rearrangement joins TRBV4-3 to TRBJ1-2, with 11 bases matching TRBD1. The junction had 3 bases not matched to a gene; V was cut back by 0 bases and J by 3 bases. The CDR3 has 16 residues. The germline gives CDR1 LGHNA, CDR2 YSLEER. CDR3 nucleotides: TGCGCCAGCAGCCAAGATCCGGGACAGGGGGACTATGGCTACACCTTC. Protein sequence: CASSQDPGQGDYGYTF.

As to this clonotype: Its ends do not fully match the called genes, so a read error is possible. The V and J genes are TRBV6-5 and TRBJ2-1, with 7 bases fitting TRBD2. The germline V gene encodes CDR1 MNHEY and CDR2 SVGAGI. This CDR3 contains 13 residues. CDR3 sequence reads: CAGSRGGFNEQFF. CDR3 nucleotides: TGTGCCGGCAGTAGGGGAGGGTTCAATGAGCAGTTCTTC.